This passage covers 8 T cell receptor beta chains from one sample sequenced in a study of blood T cell repertoires in COVID-19. This table comes from immunoSEQ multiplex PCR, and its TCRdb copy is limited to in-frame clones, with some not included. There are about 72,000 clones in the sample; approximately 89% occur only once, and 35% to 40% lies in the top ten. Sequenced sample: peripheral blood. These receptor sequences come from a woman aged 80 or older with active or convalescent COVID-19.

This clone came up many times. This chain links TRBV23-1 with TRBJ2-7; TRBD1 agrees at 7 bases. TRBV23-1 falls under the ORF class, with uncertain function. V was pared by 0 bases and J by 1 base, with 3 bases of the junction left unmatched. The CDR3 length is 15 residues. CDR3 region: CASSQSATGSYEQYF. The CDR3 nucleotides read TGCGCCAGCAGTCAATCAGCGACAGGGTCCTACGAGCAGTACTTC.

As to this clone: The sample contains more than one DNA sequence encoding this CDR3. In DNA form, the CDR3 reads TGTGCCAGCAGCGCCAGGGGAGATACGCAGTATTTT. Its protein is CASSARGDTQYF. The J gene is TRBJ2-3, the V gene TRBV9; tentative D call: TRBD1 (6 bases). V shed 3 bases and J shed 5 bases, with 7 bases lying between them. CDR1 is SGDLS and CDR2 is YYNGEE in the germline V gene. The CDR3 loop spans 12 amino acids.

This clone was detected once. The chain combines TRBV27 with TRBJ1-6, with TRBD1 as a possible D gene (6 bases). V dropped 2 bases and J dropped 6 bases, with 11 bases sitting between them. Germline CDR1 reads MNHEY; CDR2 reads SMNVEV (reference sequence). This CDR3 spans 15 amino acids. The CDR3 reads CASSLLGQINSPLHF. The CDR3 DNA is TGTGCCAGCAGTTTACTCGGACAGATTAATTCACCCCTCCACTTT.

V and J are TRBV14 and TRBJ2-5, with a possible D match to TRBD2 (6 bases). Germline V gene sequence: CDR1 SGHDN, CDR2 FVKESK. V gave up 1 base and J gave up 9 bases, with 9 bases separating them. There are 12 residues in the CDR3. The chain's CDR3 is CASSQVGGSQYF. In DNA form, the CDR3 reads TGTGCCAGCAGCCAAGTTGGAGGGTCCCAGTACTTC.

V and J are TRBV29-1 and TRBJ1-2, with D unresolved. The CDR3 is 14 amino acids. Per the germline V gene, CDR1 is SQVTM and CDR2 is ANQGSEA. Deletions cut 3 bases from V and 8 bases from J, with 19 bases between. The CDR3 region is CSVDSSRARGGYTF. In DNA form, the CDR3 reads TGCAGCGTTGATTCAAGTAGGGCGCGGGGAGGCTACACCTTC.

The V and J genes are TRBV4-1 and TRBJ2-7, with D maybe TRBD2 (5 bases). The CDR3 contains 15 residues. Germline V gene sequence: CDR1 MGHRA, CDR2 YSYEKL. V was shortened by 1 base and J by 7 bases, with 17 bases between the two germline ends. The CDR3 loop is CASSQVVGETREQYF. For the CDR3, the DNA is TGCGCCAGCAGCCAAGTTGTCGGGGAGACGAGAGAGCAGTACTTC.

V is TRBV9 and J is TRBJ2-2; tentative D call: TRBD2 (7 bases). V lost 0 bases and J lost 4, with 19 bases in between. Germline V CDR1 and CDR2: SGDLS, YYNGEE. This CDR3 has 18 amino acids. CDR3 protein: CASSVATRGAHLTGELFF. CDR3 DNA: TGTGCCAGCAGCGTAGCTACACGGGGGGCCCACCTCACCGGGGAGCTGTTTTTT.

The rearrangement links TRBV30 to TRBJ1-2; no firm D call. CDR3 size: 11 residues. Germline lookup yields CDR1 GTSNPN and CDR2 SVGIG (reference sequence). Between the trimmed V and J ends, which lost 3 bases and 2 bases, there was a span of 4 bases. The CDR3 nucleotides read TGTGCCTGGAGCGTGAACTATGGCTACACCTTC. Protein sequence: CAWSVNYGYTF.